The T cell receptor beta chain under discussion was sequenced for a study of T cells in Graves' hyperthyroidism and ophthalmopathy (dated by TCRdb to 2018 to 2020). In the study overall: Peripheral blood samples were taken at initial diagnosis, before any treatment was given. A discovery cohort of about 95 patients, about 40 with Graves' ophthalmopathy and about 60 with stable Graves' hyperthyroidism, was used to find distinguishing TCR V-J signatures. Prospective prediction of ophthalmopathy was tested in an independent validation cohort consisting of some 18 hyperthyroidism patients and some 17 patients who later progressed to ophthalmopathy. For training and testing, the roughly 93 patients in the discovery cohort were randomly divided in a 7:3 ratio. In roughly six Graves' hyperthyroidism patients, the study also compared T-cell repertoires from thyroid tissue with T-cell repertoires from blood. After blood sampling, hyperthyroidism patients were treated with methimazole at a starting dose of 30 mg daily, and ophthalmopathy patients were treated with high-dose intravenous methylprednisolone. The paper reports TCR Vbeta CDR3 sequencing of approximately 130 peripheral blood samples: over 40 ophthalmopathy, under 80 hyperthyroidism and some 17 progressor patients. General study outcomes and caveats: During validation, the model predicted progression to ophthalmopathy a median of roughly 7.1 months ahead of onset, with roughly 65% sensitivity and 72.22% specificity. A model built on a 13 V-J signature distinguished ophthalmopathy from stable hyperthyroidism, reaching approximately 89% sensitivity and around 81% specificity in cross-validation and 80%/75% in testing. Most expanded thyroid clonotypes (frequency above 0.001) were also found in blood, which suggests that blood repertoires may mirror thyroid immune responses. Sample size was not statistically predetermined, and blinding of investigators to group allocation was not performed.

Hyperthyroidism patients were newly diagnosed, had a disease duration of under 2 months, and were aged 18 to 65 years. Exclusion was applied to patients with uncontrolled infections, other autoimmune diseases, pregnancy or lactation. Diagnoses were established on the basis of clinical symptoms, serum thyroxine and TRAb, thyroid ultrasound, and orbital computed tomography. For progressor patients, blood was drawn at the first diagnosis of hyperthyroidism, before any ophthalmopathy symptoms had appeared. PBMCs were separated from 8 to 10 ml of fresh peripheral blood using Ficoll-Paque density gradient centrifugation. Patients classed as progressors first received a Graves' hyperthyroidism diagnosis and then went on to develop ophthalmopathy during follow-up. Total RNA was extracted using Trizol reagent, and RNA quality was assessed on an Agilent 2100 Bioanalyzer. Counted from cysteine to phenylalanine, this CDR3 has 13 amino acids. Only the CDR3 portion is preserved as DNA: 39 bases, with reading frame beginning at the first base. V is cut by 4 bases and J by 4 bases, and the space between the germline ends is 13 bases. CDR1 and CDR2 are read off the germline V gene as SQVTM and ANQGSEA.

The TCR beta CDR3 regions were amplified from the RNA transcripts. A first-round RT-PCR of the TCR CDR3 used the HTBI primer set with the Qiagen OneStep RT-PCR kit. Libraries were constructed in a second round of multiplex PCR, after which size selection and purification were carried out. Sequencing of the libraries was done on an Illumina HiSeq2000 using paired-end 100 bp reads. On the study's bioinformatics: SOAPnuke was used to process the raw data, removing reads that contained adapters or uncalled bases, had a mean Phred below 15, or lacked an exact match to the constant primer or identifier. COPE v1.2.5 was used to merge high-quality paired reads, and clonotypes were defined as unique nucleotide sequences. MiTCR v1.1 was used to align clonotypes to the IMGT TRBV, TRBD and TRBJ reference segments. The analysis was restricted to V-J combinations with a frequency above 0.0001, which together covered roughly 99% of the repertoires. The TCS score was defined as F50 (clonal expansion) divided by E x V (chaos), with BLOSUM62-based TCRdist calculated between CDR3 peptides within each V-J. Welch's t-statistics and random forest reduced fewer than 600 V-J features to roughly 13, which were used in a naive Bayes classifier (R e1071). The raw public data were reprocessed by TCRdb itself: fastp quality trimming at Q25, MiXCR clonotype calling, in-frame beta chains only. Entries that share a CDR3 protein sequence are merged under the most common genes and DNA. TCRdb, rather than the study authors, made the V and J calls. This sample holds more than 250,000 distinct CDR3 sequences; 13% to 15% were observed only once. Of the sample, about 30% falls within the top ten clones.

This clonotype showed up just a few times. Its antigen has not been determined. No much larger clone exists at a distance of one base, and base qualities are not known. Sequencing was carried out using blood. Recombination connected TRBV29-1 to TRBJ1-2; TRBD1 is possibly the D segment (5 matching bases). The sequence was collected from a woman aged 50 to 65 with Graves' hyperthyroidism that later progressed to Graves' ophthalmopathy. Read as DNA, the sequence is TGCAGCGTTGTTGTAGGGACGGGCTATGGCTACACCTTC. Its protein product is CSVVVGTGYGYTF.